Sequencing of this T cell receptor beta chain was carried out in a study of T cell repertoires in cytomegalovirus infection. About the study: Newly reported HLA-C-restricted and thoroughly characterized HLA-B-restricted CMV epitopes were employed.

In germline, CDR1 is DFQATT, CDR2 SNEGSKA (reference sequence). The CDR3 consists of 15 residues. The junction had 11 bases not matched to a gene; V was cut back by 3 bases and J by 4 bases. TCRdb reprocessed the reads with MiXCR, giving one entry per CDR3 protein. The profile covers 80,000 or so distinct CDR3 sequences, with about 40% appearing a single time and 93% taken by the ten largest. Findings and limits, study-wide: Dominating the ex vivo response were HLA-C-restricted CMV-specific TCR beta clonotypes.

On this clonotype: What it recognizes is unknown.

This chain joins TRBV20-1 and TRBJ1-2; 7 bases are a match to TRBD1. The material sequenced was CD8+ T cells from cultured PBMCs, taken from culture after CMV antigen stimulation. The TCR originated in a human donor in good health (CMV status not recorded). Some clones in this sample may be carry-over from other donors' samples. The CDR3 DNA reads TGCAGTGCTAGCCTTATCCGGGACAGCGTCTATGGCTACACCTTC. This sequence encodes CSASLIRDSVYGYTF.